Shown below are 3 T cell receptor beta chains from a single sample sequenced in a study of T cell changes during pregnancy in multiple sclerosis. Sequencing used immunoSEQ multiplex PCR; TCRdb keeps in-frame clones, though not all of them. The table lists tens of thousands of clones, around nine tenths of them singletons. Sequences were derived from CD4+ T cells from peripheral blood mononuclear cells, sampled in the third trimester of pregnancy. The receptors stem from a female donor in good health, enrolled as a control in a pregnancy study.

The V call is TRBV13, the J call TRBJ1-1; a weak D match, TRBD1 (6 bases). In germline, CDR1 is PRHDT, CDR2 FYEKMQ (reference sequence). The CDR3 runs to 13 residues. Trimming left V 7 bases short and J 1 base short, with 10 bases between. The CDR3 spells CASTSTGNTEAFF. CDR3 sequence (DNA): TGTGCCAGCACCTCGACAGGGAACACTGAAGCTTTCTTT.

The V gene is TRBV7-7, the J gene TRBJ2-3; perhaps TRBD2 as D (5 bases). From germline, CDR1 is SSHAT and CDR2 FNYEAQ (reference sequence). V lost 7 bases, J lost 1 base, and 9 bases lay in between. The CDR3 covers 13 residues. CDR3 coding DNA: TGTGCCAGCAAACCACTAGGCACAGATACGCAGTATTTT. Amino acid sequence: CASKPLGTDTQYF.

This clone was recorded a few times. J is TRBJ1-1 and V is TRBV12-5, with D uncertain. This CDR3 has 16 residues. V dropped 0 bases and J dropped 0 bases, with 11 bases sitting between them. Germline assignment: CDR1 LGHNT and CDR2 FRNRAP. The CDR3 DNA sequence: TGTGCTAGTGGTTTGGTATTAGGAGGACTGAACACTGAAGCTTTCTTT. This encodes CASGLVLGGLNTEAFF.